This passage covers 18 T cell receptor beta chains from one sample sequenced in a study of T-cell reconstitution after alpha-beta-depleted transplantation in children. Molecular barcoding with unique molecular identifiers was used for the TCRbeta library. TCRdb re-called the PCR reads with MiXCR, one entry per CDR3 protein. The sample consists of about 240,000 distinct CDR3 sequences, about a quarter of them appearing once. The material was PBMCs, obtained before TCRalphabeta/CD19-depleted stem cell transplant. The origin of the receptors is a girl aged 2-10 years with Fanconi anemia, due to receive a stem cell transplant.

This clonotype has a count of ten or more. The chain carries TRBV6-5 and TRBJ2-1; 8 bases match TRBD2. CDR3 size: 14 residues. J lost 1 base, V lost 8 bases, and 4 bases had no gene match. CDR1 is MNHEY and CDR2 is SVGAGI in the germline V gene. CDR3 sequence reads: CASGLAQSYNEQFF. For the CDR3, the DNA is TGTGCCAGCGGACTAGCCCAATCCTACAATGAGCAGTTCTTC.

This clonotype was observed a few times. The chain combines TRBV5-5 with TRBJ2-7, with TRBD2 matching over 14 bases. The CDR3 sequence is 15 residues long. J lost 4 bases, V lost 4 bases, and 4 bases had no gene match. Germline lookup yields CDR1 SGHKS and CDR2 YYEKEE (reference sequence). CDR3 DNA sequence: TGTGCCAGCAGCCCGACTAGCGGGAGGGCTTACGAGCAGTACTTC. It translates to CASSPTSGRAYEQYF.

This clonotype is labeled as medium-sized. This chain uses TRBV25-1 with TRBJ2-7; 8 bases are shared with TRBD2. Germline lookup yields CDR1 MGHDK and CDR2 SYGVNS. Unmatched junction bases numbered 16, after V lost 1 base and J lost 5 bases. The CDR3 length is 18 residues. The CDR3: CASSESMAPGLVFHEQYF. CDR3 DNA: TGTGCCAGCAGTGAATCCATGGCTCCGGGACTAGTATTCCACGAGCAGTACTTC.

This clonotype was recorded a few times. As DNA, the CDR3 is TGTGCCAGCCGCCCGGGTAGCAGCTATGGCTACACCTTC. Its protein is CASRPGSSYGYTF. This chain connects TRBV27 to TRBJ1-2; D gene ambiguous. Looked up from germline, CDR1 is MNHEY and CDR2 is SMNVEV (reference sequence). The CDR3 length is 13 residues. V dropped 8 bases and J dropped 4 bases, with 14 bases sitting between them.

This clonotype has a handful of counts. The chain is built from TRBV6-5 and TRBJ1-5; D call uncertain. The CDR3 runs 16 residues. In germline, CDR1 is MNHEY, CDR2 SVGAGI. V was clipped by 0 bases and J by 5 bases, with 14 bases between them. CDR3 sequence reads: CASSYSTRTLHQPQHF. CDR3 nucleotide sequence: TGTGCCAGCAGTTACTCGACTAGGACCCTCCATCAGCCCCAGCATTTT.

The V gene is TRBV21-1, the J gene TRBJ2-1; TRBD1, the D gene given by the table, was not confirmed from the DNA. TRBV21-1 is a pseudogene locus. CDR3 size: 14 residues. The chain's CDR3 is CASSNRGINNEQFF. The CDR3, as DNA: TGTGCCAGCAGCAACCGGGGCATCAACAATGAGCAGTTCTTC.

This clonotype was recorded a few times. The chain links TRBV5-1 to TRBJ2-7; 8 positions agree with TRBD1. Looked up from germline, CDR1 is SGHRS and CDR2 is YFSETQ. V lost 3 bases and J lost 3; bases outside the gene matches: 8. The CDR3 runs 15 residues. CDR3 in amino acids: CASSSPDRGYYEQYF. Here the CDR3 DNA reads TGCGCCAGCAGCTCTCCAGACAGGGGATACTACGAGCAGTACTTC.

This clonotype was detected ten times or more. The chain recombines TRBV20-1 with TRBJ2-1, with TRBD1 identical over 9 bases. Germline CDR1 reads DFQATT; CDR2 reads SNEGSKA (reference sequence). The V gene end was trimmed by 6 bases and the J gene end by 8 bases; junction bases not matched to a gene: 11. The CDR3 loop spans 14 amino acids. In DNA, the CDR3 is TGCAGTGCAACAGTCGAGGACAGGGGAGATGAGCAGTTCTTC. It codes for CSATVEDRGDEQFF.

This clonotype was detected ten times or more. V usage is TRBV12-3 or TRBV12-4 and J usage is TRBJ2-1; TRBD2 matches 10 bases. The CDR3 is made up of 15 amino acids. J lost 2 bases, V lost 5 bases, and 3 bases had no gene match. CDR3 sequence reads: CASSLSGRAYNEQFF. CDR3 DNA sequence: TGTGCCAGCAGTCTCAGCGGGAGGGCCTACAATGAGCAGTTCTTC.

The CDR3 region is CASSLGGLVRYEQFF. The CDR3 nucleotides read TGTGCCAGCAGCTTAGGTGGGCTAGTCAGGTATGAGCAGTTCTTC. This chain links TRBV7-2 with TRBJ2-1; D gene uncertain. The germline V gene has CDR1 SGHTA and CDR2 FQGNSA. V lost 1 base and J lost 8, with 15 bases in between. The CDR3 length is 15 residues.

In its sample, this clonotype was seen many times. This chain joins TRBV29-1 and TRBJ2-7; 8 nucleotides match TRBD1. Trimming took 1 base from V and 5 from J; bases not matched to a gene: 4. The CDR3 is 13 residues long. Germline V lookup: CDR1 SQVTM, CDR2 ANQGSEA. CDR3 sequence: CSVEVGRGHEQYF. The CDR3 bases are TGCAGCGTTGAAGTGGGCAGGGGGCACGAGCAGTACTTC.

This clonotype has just a few counts. V and J are TRBV29-1 and TRBJ2-5; 7 nucleotides line up with TRBD2. The V segment lost 8 bases and the J segment 5 bases; nucleotides outside the gene matches: 11. The CDR3 is made up of 13 amino acids. Germline V lookup: CDR1 SQVTM, CDR2 ANQGSEA. CDR3 loop: CSTLTAGVETQYF. DNA of the CDR3: TGCAGCACCCTCACCGCGGGAGTTGAGACCCAGTACTTC.

The J gene is TRBJ2-2, the V gene TRBV5-1, with unresolved D. The CDR3 contains 13 residues. V lost 0 bases and J 3 bases, leaving 3 bases between the germline ends. Germline V gene sequence: CDR1 SGHRS, CDR2 YFSETQ. In nucleotides, the CDR3 is TGCGCCAGCAGCTTGGGACACACCGGGGAGCTGTTTTTT. Translated, it gives CASSLGHTGELFF.

This clonotype showed up just a few times. The chain recombines TRBV12-3 or TRBV12-4 with TRBJ2-3; TRBD1 might be the D (6 bases). V shed 2 bases and J shed 2 bases, with 11 bases lying between them. This CDR3 region has 15 residues. CDR3 DNA: TGTGCCAGCAGTTTAACCGGGACACCCACAGATACGCAGTATTTT. Translation: CASSLTGTPTDTQYF.

This clonotype was counted at least ten times. V is TRBV29-1 and J is TRBJ2-4; a possible D gene is TRBD2 (6 bases). Germline lookup yields CDR1 SQVTM and CDR2 ANQGSEA. This CDR3 region has 12 residues. V dropped 7 bases and J dropped 0 bases, with 7 bases sitting between them. As DNA, the CDR3 is TGCAGCGCGGGAGTAGCCAAAAACATTCAGTACTTC. Translating it yields CSAGVAKNIQYF.

This chain links TRBV29-1 with TRBJ2-1; TRBD1 aligns across 7 bases. The CDR3 has 13 residues. Germline trimming cut 7 bases from V and 5 bases from J; bases unmatched to any gene: 8. Germline V gene sequence: CDR1 SQVTM, CDR2 ANQGSEA. CDR3 sequence reads: CSGLSGQNNEQFF. CDR3 coding DNA: TGCAGCGGACTCTCGGGACAGAACAATGAGCAGTTCTTC.

The chain is built from TRBV5-1 and TRBJ2-3; 13 bases agree with TRBD2. Germline V gene sequence: CDR1 SGHRS, CDR2 YFSETQ. Trimming cost V 3 bases and J 2 bases; bases outside gene matches: 12. This CDR3 comprises 19 residues. CDR3 nucleotide sequence: TGCGCCAGCAGCTACAGGACTAGCGGGGGAGATCATAACACAGATACGCAGTATTTT. It specifies CASSYRTSGGDHNTDTQYF. Filled out from reference TRBV5-1 and TRBJ2-3, the complete variable domain reads KAGVTQTPRYLIKTRGQQVTLSCSPISGHRSVSWYQQTPGQGLQFLFEYFSETQRNKGNFPGRFSGRQFSNSRSEMNVSTLELGDSALYLCASSYRTSGGDHNTDTQYFGPGTRLTVL.

V and J are TRBV20-1 and TRBJ2-1; no firm D call. Trimming pared 4 bases from V and 9 bases from J, leaving 7 bases between. Germline V CDR1 and CDR2: DFQATT, SNEGSKA (reference sequence). The length of the CDR3 is 10 residues. CDR3 loop: CSAKALEQFF. CDR3 in DNA: TGCAGTGCTAAGGCTCTTGAGCAGTTCTTC.